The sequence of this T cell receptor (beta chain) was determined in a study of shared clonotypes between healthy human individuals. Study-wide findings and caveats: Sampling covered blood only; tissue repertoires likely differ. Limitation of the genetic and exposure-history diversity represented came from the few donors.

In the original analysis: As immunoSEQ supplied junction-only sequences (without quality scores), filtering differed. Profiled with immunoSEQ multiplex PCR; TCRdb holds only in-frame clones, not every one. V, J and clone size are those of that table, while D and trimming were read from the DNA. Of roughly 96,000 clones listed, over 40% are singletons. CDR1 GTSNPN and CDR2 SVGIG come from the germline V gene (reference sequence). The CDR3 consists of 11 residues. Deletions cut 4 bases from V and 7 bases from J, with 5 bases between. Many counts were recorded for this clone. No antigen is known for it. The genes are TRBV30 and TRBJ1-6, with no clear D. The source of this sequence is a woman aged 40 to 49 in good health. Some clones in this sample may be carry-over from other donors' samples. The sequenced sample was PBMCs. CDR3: CAWKRNSPLHF. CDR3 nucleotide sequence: TGTGCCTGGAAGCGGAATTCACCCCTCCACTTT. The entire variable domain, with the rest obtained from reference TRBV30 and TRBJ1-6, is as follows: SQTIHQWPATLVQPVGSPLSLECTVEGTSNPNLYWYRQAAGRGLQLLFYSVGIGQISSEVPQNLSASRPQDRQFILSSKKLLLSDSGFYLCAWKRNSPLHFGNGTRLTVT.